The clone carrying this T cell receptor beta chain was seen once. Antigen specificity is unknown. Presence of unique molecular identifiers characterized the TCR beta cDNA libraries. TCRdb used MiXCR to reprocess the PCR reads, holding one entry per CDR3 protein. This repertoire shows 400,000 to 500,000 distinct CDR3 sequences, 35% to 45% found once; its top ten account for about 7.6%. The sample comes from a study of post-analysis software for immune sequencing data. Study in general: As for disease course, relapsing-remitting, secondary progressive and progressive-relapsing multiple sclerosis were all included.

Study-wide findings and caveats: The five TRBV segments detected at higher frequency in patients than in controls included TRBV5-6, TRBV5-1 and TRBV20-1. Significantly decreased normalized Chao1 diversity was recorded for multiple sclerosis patients relative to controls. Samples from a shared batch, those prepared together, strongly co-clustered by F measure.

CDR3 length: 16 residues. The V segment lost 4 bases and the J segment 3 bases; nucleotides outside the gene matches: 11. Germline lookup yields CDR1 PRHDT and CDR2 FYEKMQ (reference sequence). The sequence was obtained from a girl aged 2 to 9 with multiple sclerosis. The chain uses TRBV13 and TRBJ1-2; TRBD1 matches at 7 bases. Sample: blood. The CDR3: CASSSRETGPDYGYTF. CDR3 bases: TGTGCCAGCAGCTCCCGAGAGACAGGGCCGGACTATGGCTACACCTTC.